One sample yielded the 10 T cell receptor beta chains listed below, sequenced in a study of blood T cell repertoires in COVID-19. This table comes from immunoSEQ multiplex PCR, and its TCRdb copy is limited to in-frame clones, with some not included. The table includes roughly 400,000 clones, about nine tenths detected once. The sample taken for sequencing was PBMCs or T cells enriched from blood (not recorded which). Receptors were obtained from a man between 18 and 35 years old who had recovered from COVID-19.

This chain connects TRBV25-1 to TRBJ1-2; a possible D gene is TRBD1 (5 bases). Germline lookup yields CDR1 MGHDK and CDR2 SYGVNS. V shed 3 bases and J shed 8 bases, with 13 bases lying between them. The CDR3 is 13 amino acids. CDR3 in amino acids: CASSDGAGFGYTF. In nucleotides, the CDR3 is TGTGCCAGCAGTGATGGGGCAGGGTTCGGCTACACCTTC.

V and J are TRBV6-5 and TRBJ2-3; 7 nucleotides match TRBD2. This CDR3 has 15 amino acids. Germline values: CDR1 MNHEY, CDR2 SVGAGI. Trimming removed 0 bases from V and 6 bases from J; junction bases left unmatched: 6. The CDR3 loop is CASSYSAGRGDTQYF. The DNA for the CDR3 is TGTGCCAGCAGTTACTCTGCGGGGCGGGGGGATACGCAGTATTTT.

The gene calls are TRBV7-9 and TRBJ1-1; D remains unclear. The CDR3 covers 14 residues. Germline V gene sequence: CDR1 SEHNR, CDR2 FQNEAQ (reference sequence). The V end lost 2 bases, the J end lost 6 bases, and 13 bases lay between the germline ends. CDR3 nucleotides: TGTGCCAGCAGCTTATCTACCAAGTTGCCTGAAGCTTTCTTT. It yields the protein CASSLSTKLPEAFF.

CDR3 nucleotides: TGTGCCAGCAGCGTAGGGGACAGCCCCAATCAGCCCCAGCATTTT. This encodes CASSVGDSPNQPQHF. The gene calls are TRBV9 and TRBJ1-5; 7 positions agree with TRBD1. Germline V lookup: CDR1 SGDLS, CDR2 YYNGEE. This CDR3 comprises 15 residues. Losses at the gene ends were 0 bases for V and 3 bases for J; bases not matched to a gene: 3. The full variable domain, its missing parts supplied by reference TRBV9 and TRBJ1-5, is DSGVTQTPKHLITATGQRVTLRCSPRSGDLSVYWYQQSLDQGLQFLIQYYNGEERAKGNILERFSAQQFPDLHSELNLSSLELGDSALYFCASSVGDSPNQPQHFGDGTRLSIL.

This sequence joins TRBV10-3 and TRBJ1-5; maybe TRBD1 (5 bases). The V end was cut by 2 bases, the J end by 2 bases, with 13 bases between. This CDR3 has 16 amino acids. CDR1 is ENHRY and CDR2 is SYGVKD in the germline V gene. The CDR3 nucleotides read TGTGCCATCAGTGAGGGAATGACAGCCGGCAATCAGCCCCAGCATTTT. Its translation: CAISEGMTAGNQPQHF.

CDR3 loop: CASRPVGGPANGYTF. For the CDR3, the DNA is TGTGCCAGCAGGCCAGTCGGAGGACCGGCGAATGGCTACACCTTC. This chain joins TRBV7-3 and TRBJ1-2; no clear D. Germline lookup yields CDR1 SGHTA and CDR2 FQGTGA. This CDR3 region has 15 residues. Trimming pared 6 bases from V and 6 bases from J, leaving 20 bases between.

J is TRBJ1-3 and V is TRBV5-6; 8 nucleotides agree with TRBD1. V lost 4 bases to trimming and J lost 1 base; unmatched junction nucleotides: 7. CDR1 and CDR2 from the germline V gene are SGHDT and YYEEEE. This CDR3 spans 16 amino acids. The CDR3 loop is CASSRTGGRSGNTIYF. CDR3 bases: TGTGCCAGCAGCAGAACAGGGGGTCGGTCTGGAAACACCATATATTTT.

This clone was seen more than once but under ten times. The chain has TRBV6-4 and TRBJ2-1; 11 nucleotides agree with TRBD2. The V segment lost 3 bases and the J segment 5 bases; nucleotides outside the gene matches: 3. Germline V gives CDR1 MRHNA, CDR2 SNTAGT. The CDR3 runs 15 residues. This CDR3 reads CASSEGTSGDNEQFF. CDR3 DNA sequence: TGTGCCAGCAGTGAGGGGACTAGCGGTGACAATGAGCAGTTCTTC.

This chain joins TRBV19 and TRBJ1-1, with D unclear. The CDR3 covers 14 residues. CDR1 is LNHDA, CDR2 SQIVND, per germline (reference sequence). V gave up 7 bases and J gave up 3 bases, with 15 bases separating them. The CDR3 nucleotides read TGTGCCAGTACTCCTGAACAGCCTTACACTGAAGCTTTCTTT. This sequence encodes CASTPEQPYTEAFF.

This clone was observed a handful of times. The V call is TRBV9, the J call TRBJ1-1; no clear D. This CDR3 contains 14 residues. Looked up from germline, CDR1 is SGDLS and CDR2 is YYNGEE. The V and J ends lost 0 bases and 1 base respectively, with 7 bases between them. The CDR3 spells CASSVGLSNTEAFF. CDR3 coding DNA: TGTGCCAGCAGCGTAGGACTATCGAACACTGAAGCTTTCTTT.